A single sample is the source of the 8 T cell receptor beta chains below, sequenced in a study of cytomegalovirus exposure and HLA in healthy donors. The PCR ran on 60 Vbeta and 13 Jbeta primers. Here immunoSEQ multiplex PCR was the method, and the copy in TCRdb shows in-frame clones only, minus some. The table lists about 200,000 clones. The specimen was PBMCs. These receptors came from a boy aged 5-17 years in good health and CMV-seronegative.

J is TRBJ1-2 and V is TRBV5-6; maybe TRBD1 (6 bases). CDR3 size: 14 residues. The germline V gene encodes CDR1 SGHDT and CDR2 YYEEEE. Trimming pared 2 bases from V and 4 bases from J, leaving 12 bases between. CDR3 DNA: TGTGCCAGCAGCTTAACACAGGGAGTCTATGGCTACACCTTC. Protein product: CASSLTQGVYGYTF.

This sequence joins TRBV7-2 and TRBJ2-7; TRBD1 aligns across 10 bases. With V trimmed by 0 bases and J by 4 bases, 3 bases remained unmatched. The V gene's germline CDR1 is SGHTA and CDR2 FQGNSA. This CDR3 region has 15 residues. CDR3 sequence reads: CASSLAGQGNYEQYF. The CDR3 DNA reads as TGTGCCAGCAGCTTAGCGGGACAGGGGAATTACGAGCAGTACTTC.

The V gene is TRBV28, the J gene TRBJ1-6; possibly TRBD1 for D (6 bases). This CDR3 comprises 15 residues. Trimming cost V 1 base and J 10 bases, with 14 bases left between them. Germline CDR1 is MDHEN and CDR2 is SYDVKM. CDR3 protein: CASSLSPGEYSPLHF. Here the CDR3 DNA reads TGTGCCAGCAGTTTATCCCCAGGGGAGTACTCACCCCTCCACTTT.

CDR3 sequence (DNA): TGTGCCAGCAGTTTATCCTCAGGGACTGGAAACACCATATATTTT. It encodes CASSLSSGTGNTIYF. The gene calls are TRBV28 and TRBJ1-3, with a possible D match to TRBD1 (5 bases). CDR3 length: 15 residues. The germline V gene has CDR1 MDHEN and CDR2 SYDVKM. Between the trimmed V and J ends, which lost 1 base and 2 bases, there was a span of 9 bases.

The gene calls are TRBV27 and TRBJ2-7; 10 bases match TRBD2. Germline V gene lookup returns CDR1 MNHEY and CDR2 SMNVEV (reference sequence). CDR3 size: 14 residues. V lost 7 bases to trimming and J lost 6 bases; unmatched junction nucleotides: 9. The CDR3 is CASKFTSGVGEQYF. The CDR3 region has the DNA TGTGCCAGCAAATTCACTAGCGGGGTCGGCGAGCAGTACTTC.

V and J are TRBV5-3 and TRBJ2-5, with D uncertain. TRBV5-3 is identified as an open reading frame with a role that is uncertain. The CDR3 contains 16 residues. Trimming took 1 base from V and 4 from J, leaving 17 bases between them. The CDR3 sequence is CARSLYSQRPRETQYF. DNA for the CDR3: TGTGCCAGAAGCTTGTATTCTCAGCGCCCTAGAGAGACCCAGTACTTC.

V usage is TRBV5-5 and J usage is TRBJ1-1; D may be TRBD1 (6 bases). CDR3 size: 12 residues. Looked up from germline, CDR1 is SGHKS and CDR2 is YYEKEE (reference sequence). With 6 bases removed from V and 2 bases from J, the gap between germline ends came to 8 bases. CDR3 sequence reads: CASTGVNTEAFF. In nucleotides, the CDR3 is TGTGCCAGCACAGGGGTTAACACTGAAGCTTTCTTT.

The CDR3 region is CASSERTGRKGYGYTF. The CDR3 DNA is TGTGCCAGCAGCGAACGGACAGGGCGCAAAGGCTATGGCTACACCTTC. V and J are TRBV7-2 and TRBJ1-2; 8 nucleotides match TRBD1. Germline V gene lookup returns CDR1 SGHTA and CDR2 FQGNSA. This CDR3 is built from 16 residues. J lost 4 bases, V lost 5 bases, and 12 bases had no gene match.